This T cell receptor (beta chain) is drawn from a study of T cells in Graves' hyperthyroidism and ophthalmopathy. CDR1 and CDR2 from the germline V gene are KGHDR and SFDVKD. Trimming shortened V by 3 bases and J by 0 bases, and 10 bases separated the two germline ends. The CDR3 sequence is 15 residues long. Amplified regions were TCR beta CDR3 sequences from RNA transcripts. The study used the HTBI primer set for a first-round RT-PCR of the TCR CDR3. TCRdb itself ran the multiplex PCR reads through MiXCR, one entry per CDR3 protein. The sample carries around 600,000 distinct CDR3 sequences, roughly 15% recorded once. This clonotype was observed many times. Its antigen is not identified. Study-wide results and limits: Among thyroid clonotypes expanded above 0.001, most also appeared in blood. Ophthalmopathy, which appeared later, was predicted by the model a median 6.5 months before onset. Ophthalmopathy was distinguished from stable hyperthyroidism by 13 V-J signatures.

Specimen: blood. The sequence derives from a woman in her 50s with Graves' ophthalmopathy. The V and J genes are TRBV24-1 and TRBJ1-2; perhaps TRBD1 as D (6 bases). The DNA for the CDR3 is TGTGCCACCAGTGATAGGGACACCTCTAACTATGGCTACACCTTC. Translation: CATSDRDTSNYGYTF.